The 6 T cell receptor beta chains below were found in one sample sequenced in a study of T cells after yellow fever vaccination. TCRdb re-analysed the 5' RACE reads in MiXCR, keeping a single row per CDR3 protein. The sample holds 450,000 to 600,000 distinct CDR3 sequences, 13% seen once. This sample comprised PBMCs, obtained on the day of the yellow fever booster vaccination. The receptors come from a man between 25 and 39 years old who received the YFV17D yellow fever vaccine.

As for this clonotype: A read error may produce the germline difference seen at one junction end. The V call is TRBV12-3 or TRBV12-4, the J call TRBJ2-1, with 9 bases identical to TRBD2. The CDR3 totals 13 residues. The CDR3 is CASRLAGVGEQFF. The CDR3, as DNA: TGTGCCAGCAGATTAGCGGGAGTGGGTGAGCAGTTCTTC.

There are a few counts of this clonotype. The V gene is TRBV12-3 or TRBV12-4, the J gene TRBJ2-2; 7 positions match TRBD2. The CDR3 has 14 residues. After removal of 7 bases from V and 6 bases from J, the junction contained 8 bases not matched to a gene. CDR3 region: CASKPSGFAGELFF. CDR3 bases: TGTGCCAGCAAGCCTAGCGGATTTGCCGGGGAGCTGTTTTTT.

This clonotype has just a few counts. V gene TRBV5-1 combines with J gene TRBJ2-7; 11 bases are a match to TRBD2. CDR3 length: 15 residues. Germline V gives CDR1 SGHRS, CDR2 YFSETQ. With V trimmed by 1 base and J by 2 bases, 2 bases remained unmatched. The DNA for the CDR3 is TGCGCCAGCAGCTTGTTACTAGCGGGAGCCTACGAGCAGTACTTC. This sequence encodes CASSLLLAGAYEQYF.

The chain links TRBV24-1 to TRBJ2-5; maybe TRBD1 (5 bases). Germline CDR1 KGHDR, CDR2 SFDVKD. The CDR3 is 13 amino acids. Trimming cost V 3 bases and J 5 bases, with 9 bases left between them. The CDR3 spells CATSDRGFETQYF. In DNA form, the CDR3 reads TGTGCCACCAGTGATAGGGGATTCGAGACCCAGTACTTC.

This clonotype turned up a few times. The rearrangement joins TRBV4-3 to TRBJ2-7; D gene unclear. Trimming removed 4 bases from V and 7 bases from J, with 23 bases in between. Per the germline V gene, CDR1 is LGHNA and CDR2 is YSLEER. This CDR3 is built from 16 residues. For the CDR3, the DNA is TGCGCCAGCAGCCTTGGGATTGGTTATCAGCACGAAGAGCAGTACTTC. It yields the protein CASSLGIGYQHEEQYF.

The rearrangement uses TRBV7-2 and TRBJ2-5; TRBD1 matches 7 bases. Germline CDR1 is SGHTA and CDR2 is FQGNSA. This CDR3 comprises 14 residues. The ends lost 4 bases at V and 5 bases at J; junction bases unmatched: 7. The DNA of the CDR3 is TGTGCCAGCAGCTCCAGGGGGACGTGGGAGACCCAGTACTTC. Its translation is CASSSRGTWETQYF.